The source of this T cell receptor beta chain is a study of T-cell memory formation after mild COVID-19. Study details: Largely donor-specific sequence clusters came from a couple of donors.

CDR3 length: 22 amino acids. CDR1 is SGHDN, CDR2 FVKESK, per germline. After removal of 0 bases from V and 4 bases from J, the junction contained 25 bases not matched to a gene. TCRalpha and TCRbeta libraries used 5'RACE with constant-segment primers and UMIs. MiXCR, run by TCRdb on the 5' RACE reads, gives a single entry per CDR3 protein. The sample records roughly 500,000 distinct CDR3 sequences, about a fifth being singletons. This clonotype turned up a few times. This receptor was obtained from an adult woman who had mild COVID-19 (a few samples of this study predate the infection). Cell type and time point are not known. The chain couples TRBV14 to TRBJ2-5; 8 nucleotides line up with TRBD2. Sequencing used PBMCs or a T cell subset sorted from them (not recorded which). In DNA, the CDR3 is TGTGCCAGCAGCCAAGATCCTAGCGGGCTGGGGAGTCCTCAGGTTGAAAGAGAGACCCAGTACTTC. It translates to CASSQDPSGLGSPQVERETQYF.